Listed below are T cell receptor beta chains from one sample, sequenced in a study of spatial heterogeneity in lung cancer. In TCRdb, the 5' RACE reads were re-called with MiXCR into one record per CDR3 protein. The repertoire holds roughly 4,000 distinct CDR3 sequences, with roughly 9.6% as singletons. The material was normal lung tissue next to the tumor, obtained at surgery. These receptors originate from a female donor with early-stage non-small cell lung cancer. The CDR3 runs from the conserved cysteine through the conserved F or W. Each record gives: J gene, V gene, CDR3 protein.

TRBJ1-1	TRBV20-1	CSASKPGQNTEAFF
TRBJ2-7	TRBV20-1	CSAEREISEQYF
TRBJ1-1	TRBV5-6	CASSLVRELGRTEAFF
TRBJ2-7	TRBV11-2	CASSATGYEQYF
TRBJ1-4	TRBV6-5	CASSLNGPYEKLFF
TRBJ2-1	TRBV7-7	CASSLAGLAGVNEQFF
TRBJ1-4	TRBV18	CASSHRQGNEKLFF
TRBJ2-7	TRBV2	CASRGDRTGFDEQYF
TRBJ2-7	TRBV20-1	CSAMPGQGPYEQYF
TRBJ2-1	TRBV7-9	CASSLGTASYNEQFF
TRBJ2-7	TRBV18	CASSRGQASYEQYF
TRBJ2-5	TRBV20-1	CSGLAGGPGQETQYF
TRBJ2-7	TRBV7-9	CASSPQTGHEQYF
TRBJ1-2	TRBV29-1	CSVEEGKAGYTF
TRBJ2-5	TRBV6-1	CASVRGSEETQYF
TRBJ2-2	TRBV7-3	CASSLERTGELFF
TRBJ1-6	TRBV7-2	CASSLAGEGSPLHF
TRBJ2-2	TRBV7-2	CASSFLTSPAGELFF
TRBJ2-3	TRBV2	CASSEGQGRNTQYF
TRBJ1-4	TRBV6-1	CASSGRWDEKLFF
TRBJ2-1	TRBV24-1	CATSDGAAGYNEQFF
TRBJ2-5	TRBV10-3	CAIRQGPGEETQYF
TRBJ2-1	TRBV4-3	CASSPQNTGQGGFF
TRBJ1-5	TRBV6-1	CASSEQTGASNQPQHF
TRBJ2-5	TRBV5-4	CASSRTETQETQYF
TRBJ1-5	TRBV19	CASGKGTSNQPQHF
TRBJ2-2	TRBV11-1	CASSLGGSKNTGELFF
TRBJ2-3	TRBV5-1	CASSFNGGDTQYF
TRBJ2-5	TRBV2	CASMGLGGIRETQYF
TRBJ1-5	TRBV12-3/TRBV12-4	CASSSTDQPQHF
TRBJ2-1	TRBV9	CASSPRLLAGDNEQFF
TRBJ2-7	TRBV3-1	CASSLSQEQYF
TRBJ2-2	TRBV29-1	CSVETGTGKIGELFF
TRBJ2-2	TRBV10-3	CAISESSKGTTGELFF
TRBJ2-1	TRBV9	CASSPHLGGADEQFF
TRBJ2-1	TRBV4-3	CASSQDNRAGEQFF
TRBJ1-2	TRBV7-6	CASSLGPLYGYTF
TRBJ2-7	TRBV7-2	CASSQGGEQYF
TRBJ2-1	TRBV5-1	CASSPPGARSYNEQFF